The 15 T cell receptor beta chains listed next were all sequenced from one sample in a study of CD8 T cells in Susac syndrome. Reverse transcription used about 0.45 to 1 ug RNA and random hexamers. MiXCR, applied by TCRdb to the immunoSEQ multiplex PCR reads, yields one record per CDR3 protein. The sample holds more than 150,000 distinct CDR3 sequences, around 94% seen once. Sequenced input: CD4+ T cells from PBMCs. The receptors come from a human donor in good health.

J is TRBJ2-7 and V is TRBV5-4; unclear D gene. Trimming cost V 9 bases and J 4 bases, with 20 bases left between them. Germline V lookup: CDR1 SGHNT, CDR2 YYREEE (reference sequence). CDR3 length equals 14 residues. The CDR3 DNA reads as TGTGCCACCCAGCCAGGTCGGGCAGAGTACGAGCAGTACTTC. It specifies CATQPGRAEYEQYF.

J is TRBJ1-2 and V is TRBV29-1; 8 nucleotides line up with TRBD1. Germline V gene data show CDR1 as SQVTM and CDR2 as ANQGSEA. J lost 3 bases, V lost 3 bases, and 12 bases had no gene match. There are 16 residues in the CDR3. CDR3 in amino acids: CSVEGTGARNYYGYTF. The CDR3 bases are TGCAGCGTTGAGGGGACAGGAGCCCGTAACTACTATGGCTACACCTTC.

J is TRBJ2-2 and V is TRBV9; perhaps TRBD2 as D (6 bases). The CDR3 contains 16 residues. CDR1 is SGDLS and CDR2 is YYNGEE in the germline V gene. Trimming took off 6 bases at V and 1 base at J, with 16 bases between the two ends. CDR3 in amino acids: CASTLNIGGNTGELFF. The CDR3 DNA reads TGTGCCAGCACCCTCAATATCGGGGGGAACACCGGGGAGCTGTTTTTT.

V is TRBV28 and J is TRBJ2-3; 10 positions match TRBD2. The germline V gene has CDR1 MDHEN and CDR2 SYDVKM. There are 16 residues in the CDR3. The J segment lost 3 bases and the V segment lost 1 base, leaving 4 bases of the junction unmatched. The CDR3 here is CASSLFRAGGTDTQYF. CDR3 DNA: TGTGCCAGCAGTTTATTTCGAGCGGGGGGGACAGATACGCAGTATTTT.

V is TRBV25-1 and J is TRBJ2-5; D remains unclear. V was pared by 2 bases and J by 4 bases, with 11 bases between. From germline, CDR1 is MGHDK and CDR2 SYGVNS. The CDR3 sequence is 14 residues long. CDR3 nucleotides: TGTGCCAGCAGTGAAGGCTCCCTCCGAGAGACCCAGTACTTC. Protein product: CASSEGSLRETQYF.

The V gene is TRBV20-1, the J gene TRBJ2-7; 10 nucleotides match TRBD1. V was clipped by 1 base and J by 2 bases; unmatched bases: 5. The CDR3 is 15 residues long. The germline CDR1 and CDR2 sequences are DFQATT and SNEGSKA (reference sequence). The CDR3 nucleotides read TGCAGTGCTAGAGTACCGGGACAGGGGCCCTACGAGCAGTACTTC. This codes for CSARVPGQGPYEQYF.

The chain has TRBV14 and TRBJ2-1; no reliable D call. Germline CDR1 and CDR2: SGHDN and FVKESK. CDR3 size: 11 residues. V lost 1 base, J lost 8 bases, and 3 bases lay in between. This CDR3 reads CASSQVYEQFF. The CDR3 nucleotides are TGTGCCAGCAGCCAAGTTTATGAGCAGTTCTTC.

The V and J genes are TRBV4-2 and TRBJ1-2; TRBD1 might be the D (6 bases). The V and J ends lost 0 bases and 6 bases respectively, with 11 bases between them. The CDR3 loop spans 14 amino acids. Germline lookup yields CDR1 LGHNA and CDR2 YNFKEQ. The CDR3 DNA reads as TGTGCCAGCAGCCAAGAGGGGGGGGCTCATGGCTACACCTTC. It translates to CASSQEGGAHGYTF.

V gene TRBV29-1 combines with J gene TRBJ2-5, with 8 bases lining up with TRBD2. Per the germline V gene, CDR1 is SQVTM and CDR2 is ANQGSEA. V was pared by 7 bases and J by 3 bases, with 4 bases of the junction left unmatched. The CDR3 spans 12 residues. The chain's CDR3 is CSGAGAEETQYF. CDR3 nucleotides: TGCAGCGGAGCGGGGGCCGAAGAGACCCAGTACTTC.

The chain combines TRBV25-1 with TRBJ2-1; 7 bases are shared with TRBD1. Germline-derived CDR1 and CDR2 are MGHDK and SYGVNS. CDR3 length: 16 amino acids. V lost 3 bases, J lost 4 bases, and 9 bases stayed unmatched. The CDR3 DNA reads TGTGCCAGCAGTGATCTACCGGGACAGACATACAATGAGCAGTTCTTC. Translation gives CASSDLPGQTYNEQFF. Combining the CDR3 with reference TRBV25-1 and TRBJ2-1 gives the whole variable domain EADIYQTPRYLVIGTGKKITLECSQTMGHDKMYWYQQDPGMELHLIHYSYGVNSTEKGDLSSESTVSRIRTEHFPLTLESARPSHTSQYLCASSDLPGQTYNEQFFGPGTRLTVL.

The chain carries TRBV6-1 and TRBJ2-6; D possibly corresponds to TRBD2 (6 bases). Germline V CDR1 and CDR2: MNHNS, SASEGT. The V end lost 6 bases, the J end lost 0 bases, and 12 bases lay between the germline ends. This CDR3 contains 16 residues. The CDR3 region is CASRPGVNSGANVLTF. As DNA, the CDR3 is TGTGCCAGCAGGCCGGGGGTAAACTCTGGGGCCAACGTCCTGACTTTC.

This rearrangement joins TRBV12-3 or TRBV12-4 to TRBJ1-6; D is perhaps TRBD1 (6 bases). This CDR3 has 14 amino acids. V shed 6 bases and J shed 2 bases, with 8 bases lying between them. CDR3 in DNA: TGTGCCAGCAGGGACAGAACCTATAATTCACCCCTCCACTTT. Residues: CASRDRTYNSPLHF.

A single count supports this clonotype. The chain is built from TRBV2 and TRBJ2-1, with D possibly matching TRBD1 (5 bases). The V end lost 1 base, the J end lost 15 bases, and 13 bases lay between the germline ends. Germline V gene sequence: CDR1 SNHLY, CDR2 FYNNEI. The CDR3 is 12 residues long. The CDR3 sequence is CASSEGVADRFF. The CDR3 nucleotides are TGTGCCAGCAGTGAAGGAGTAGCCGACAGGTTCTTC.

This clonotype was observed once. In DNA, the CDR3 is TGCGCCAGCAGCGCCACCGCCGGATATACGCAGTATTTT. Translation gives CASSATAGYTQYF. The V gene is TRBV5-1, the J gene TRBJ2-3; D is uncertain. This CDR3 has 13 amino acids. Germline loops: CDR1 SGHRS, CDR2 YFSETQ. V shed 4 bases and J shed 7 bases, with 13 bases lying between them.

The chain employs TRBV9 and TRBJ2-1; D is ambiguous. Germline V gene lookup returns CDR1 SGDLS and CDR2 YYNGEE. This CDR3 is 14 amino acids long. Trimming stripped 0 bases from V and 6 bases from J, with 10 bases between. CDR3: CASSVALEPNEQFF. The CDR3 DNA follows: TGTGCCAGCAGCGTAGCTCTAGAACCCAATGAGCAGTTCTTC. The full variable domain, completed using reference TRBV9 and TRBJ2-1, is DSGVTQTPKHLITATGQRVTLRCSPRSGDLSVYWYQQSLDQGLQFLIQYYNGEERAKGNILERFSAQQFPDLHSELNLSSLELGDSALYFCASSVALEPNEQFFGPGTRLTVL.